The entry below gives a single T cell receptor (beta chain) sequence along with its context. Antigen specificity is unknown. Cyclophosphamide on days +3 and +4 followed busulfan-fludarabine conditioning and a marrow graft. This sample was included in a study of T cells after posttransplantation cyclophosphamide. Study conclusions and caveats: Blood and skin or GI T cell repertoires showed limited TRB overlap. Donor CD8+ memory clones often dominated recipient blood repertoires at later times.

J gave up 0 bases and V 5 bases, and 6 bases lay outside the gene matches. The CDR3 covers 17 residues. Germline V lookup: CDR1 SGHVS, CDR2 FQNEAQ. Using immunoSEQ multiplex PCR, the repertoire was profiled, and TCRdb retains in-frame clones only, with some absent. The repertoire holds approximately 39,000 clones, approximately 78% seen once, with about 7.6% in the top ten. This TCR was recovered from a female patient aged 35 to 55 who received an allogeneic stem cell transplant from a related donor, was CMV-positive, and had no GVHD. Some T cells may have come from the graft donor. The V gene is TRBV7-8, the J gene TRBJ1-6; 8 bases agree with TRBD1. Sequenced material: CD4+ T cells sorted from blood, taken 1,700 to 2,000 days after a stem cell transplant with posttransplant cyclophosphamide. The CDR3 spells CASSPWDRSSYNSPLHF. CDR3 coding DNA: TGTGCCAGCAGCCCATGGGACAGGAGCTCCTATAATTCACCCCTCCACTTT.